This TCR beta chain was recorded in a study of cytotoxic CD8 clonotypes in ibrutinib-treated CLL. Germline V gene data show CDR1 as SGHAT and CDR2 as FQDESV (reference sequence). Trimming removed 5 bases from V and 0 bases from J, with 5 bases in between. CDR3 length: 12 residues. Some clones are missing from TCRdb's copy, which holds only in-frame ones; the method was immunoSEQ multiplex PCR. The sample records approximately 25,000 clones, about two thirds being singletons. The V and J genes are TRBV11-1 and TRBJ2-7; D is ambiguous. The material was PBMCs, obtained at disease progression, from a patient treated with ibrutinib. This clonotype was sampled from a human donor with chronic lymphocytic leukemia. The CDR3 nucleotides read TGTGCCAGCAGCCCGAGCTCCTACGAGCAGTACTTC. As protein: CASSPSSYEQYF.